This T cell receptor beta chain was sequenced during a study of identifying expanded T cells in peripheral blood. This table comes from immunoSEQ multiplex PCR, and its TCRdb copy is limited to in-frame clones, with some not included. In the table there are 100,000 to 150,000 clones, approximately 86% of which are singletons. The germline CDR1 and CDR2 sequences are SGHAT and FQNNGV. This CDR3 is 15 amino acids long. V was trimmed by 3 bases and J by 1 base, leaving 11 bases between them. As concerns this clone: Its target is not known.

General study findings and limits: Variance in clone template counts between approximately two-week samples significantly increased with total template count across all healthy donors. Differentially abundant clones: about 1.3 between replicates, around 17 at approximately two weeks, around 20 at four.

During the collection period, no donor immune events like infections were recorded. The receptor's source is a person aged 18-69 years in good health. The genes are TRBV11-2 and TRBJ2-3; TRBD1 is a possible D gene (5 bases). The sample taken for sequencing was blood. The CDR3 is CASSFRTTRTDTQYF. CDR3 bases: TGTGCCAGCAGCTTTAGGACAACTCGCACAGATACGCAGTATTTT.